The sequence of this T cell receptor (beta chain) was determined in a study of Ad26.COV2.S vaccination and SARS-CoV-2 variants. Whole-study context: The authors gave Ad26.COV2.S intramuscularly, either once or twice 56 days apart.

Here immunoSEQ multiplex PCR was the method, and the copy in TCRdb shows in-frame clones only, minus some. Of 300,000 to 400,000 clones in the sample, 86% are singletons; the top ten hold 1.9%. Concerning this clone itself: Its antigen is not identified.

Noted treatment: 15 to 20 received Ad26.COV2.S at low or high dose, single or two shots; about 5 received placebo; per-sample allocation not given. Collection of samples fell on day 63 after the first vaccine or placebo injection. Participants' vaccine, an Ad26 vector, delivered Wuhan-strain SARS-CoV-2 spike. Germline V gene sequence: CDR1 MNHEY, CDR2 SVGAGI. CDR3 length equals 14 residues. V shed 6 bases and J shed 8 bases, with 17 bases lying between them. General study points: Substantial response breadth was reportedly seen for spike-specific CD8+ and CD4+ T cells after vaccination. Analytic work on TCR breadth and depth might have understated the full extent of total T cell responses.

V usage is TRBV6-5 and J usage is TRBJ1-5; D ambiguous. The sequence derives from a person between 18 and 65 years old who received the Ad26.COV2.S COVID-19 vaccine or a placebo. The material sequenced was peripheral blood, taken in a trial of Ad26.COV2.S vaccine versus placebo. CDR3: CASRDRAKTKPQHF. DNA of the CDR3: TGTGCCAGCAGGGACCGGGCTAAAACAAAGCCCCAGCATTTT.